This T cell receptor (beta chain) was found in a study of blood T cell repertoires in COVID-19. Using immunoSEQ multiplex PCR, the repertoire was profiled, and TCRdb retains in-frame clones only, with some absent. The data show 200,000 to 250,000 clones, 90% seen once. Germline CDR1 and CDR2: KGHSH and LQKENI. CDR3 size: 15 residues. V lost 0 bases to trimming and J lost 0 bases, with 8 bases between them. The sequenced sample consisted of PBMCs or T cells enriched from blood (not recorded which). The origin of this receptor is a man over 45 who had been exposed to COVID-19. The chain is built from TRBV18 and TRBJ1-2, with D unclear. CDR3 protein: CASSPPGDANYGYTF. CDR3 nucleotide sequence: TGTGCCAGCTCACCACCGGGAGATGCTAACTATGGCTACACCTTC. Looking up the rest from reference TRBV18 and TRBJ1-2 gives the full variable domain: NAGVMQNPRHLVRRRGQEARLRCSPMKGHSHVYWYRQLPEEGLKFMVYLQKENIIDESGMPKERFSAEFPKEGPSILRIQQVVRGDSAAYFCASSPPGDANYGYTFGSGTRLTVV.